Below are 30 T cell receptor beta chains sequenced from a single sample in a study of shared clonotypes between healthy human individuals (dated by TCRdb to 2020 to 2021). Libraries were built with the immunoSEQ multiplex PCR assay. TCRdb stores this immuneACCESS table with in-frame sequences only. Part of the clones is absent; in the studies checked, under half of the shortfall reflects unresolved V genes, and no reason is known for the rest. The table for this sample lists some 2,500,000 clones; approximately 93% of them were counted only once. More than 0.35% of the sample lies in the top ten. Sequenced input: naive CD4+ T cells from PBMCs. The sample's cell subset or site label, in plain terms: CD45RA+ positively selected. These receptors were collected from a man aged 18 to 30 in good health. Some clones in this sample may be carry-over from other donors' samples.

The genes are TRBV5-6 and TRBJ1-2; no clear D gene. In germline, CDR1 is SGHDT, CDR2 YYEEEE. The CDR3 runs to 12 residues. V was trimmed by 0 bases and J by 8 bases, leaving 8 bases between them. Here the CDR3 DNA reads TGTGCCAGCAGCTTGGGAGGTCGGGGCTACACCTTC. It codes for CASSLGGRGYTF.

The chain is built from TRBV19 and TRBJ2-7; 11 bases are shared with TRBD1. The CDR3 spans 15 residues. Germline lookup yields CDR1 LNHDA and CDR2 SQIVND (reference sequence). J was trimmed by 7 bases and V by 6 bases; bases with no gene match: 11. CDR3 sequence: CASRPPGDRGSEQYF. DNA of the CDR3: TGTGCCAGTAGACCCCCGGGGGACAGGGGGTCTGAGCAGTACTTC.

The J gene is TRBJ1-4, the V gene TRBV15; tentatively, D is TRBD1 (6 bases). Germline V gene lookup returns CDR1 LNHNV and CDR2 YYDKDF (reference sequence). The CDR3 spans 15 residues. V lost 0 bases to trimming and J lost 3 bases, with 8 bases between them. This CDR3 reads CATSREGGSNEKLFF. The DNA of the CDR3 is TGTGCCACCAGCAGAGAGGGGGGCTCTAATGAAAAACTGTTTTTT. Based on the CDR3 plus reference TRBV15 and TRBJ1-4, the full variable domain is DAMVIQNPRYQVTQFGKPVTLSCSQTLNHNVMYWYQQKSSQAPKLLFHYYDKDFNNEADTPDNFQSRRPNTSFCFLDIRSPGLGDTAMYLCATSREGGSNEKLFFGSGTQLSVL.

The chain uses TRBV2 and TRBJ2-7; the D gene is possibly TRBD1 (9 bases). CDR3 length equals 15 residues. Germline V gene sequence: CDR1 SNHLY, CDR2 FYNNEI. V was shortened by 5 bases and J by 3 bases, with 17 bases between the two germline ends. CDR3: CASSPGGDRVYEQYF. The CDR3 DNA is TGTGCCAGCAGTCCCGGGGGGGACAGGGTCTACGAGCAGTACTTC.

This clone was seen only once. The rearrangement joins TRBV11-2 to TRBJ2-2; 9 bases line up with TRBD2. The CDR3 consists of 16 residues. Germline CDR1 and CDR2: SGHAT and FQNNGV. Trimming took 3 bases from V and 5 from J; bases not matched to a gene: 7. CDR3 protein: CASSFLAGERTGELFF. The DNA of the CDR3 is TGTGCCAGCAGCTTCTTAGCGGGAGAGAGGACCGGGGAGCTGTTTTTT.

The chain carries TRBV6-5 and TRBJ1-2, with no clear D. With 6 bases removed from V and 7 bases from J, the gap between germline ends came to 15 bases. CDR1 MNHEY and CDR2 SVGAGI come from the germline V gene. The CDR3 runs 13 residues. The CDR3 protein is CASRGRRPTGYTF. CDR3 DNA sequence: TGTGCCAGCAGAGGCCGAAGGCCGACTGGCTACACCTTC.

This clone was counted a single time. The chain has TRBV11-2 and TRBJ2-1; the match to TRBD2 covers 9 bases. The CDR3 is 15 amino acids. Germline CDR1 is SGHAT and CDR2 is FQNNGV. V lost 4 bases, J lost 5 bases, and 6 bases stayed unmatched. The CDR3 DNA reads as TGTGCCAGCAGCTCCCAGACTAGCGGTGACAATGAGCAGTTCTTC. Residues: CASSSQTSGDNEQFF. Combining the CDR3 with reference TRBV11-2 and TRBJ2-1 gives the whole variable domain EAGVAQSPRYKIIEKRQSVAFWCNPISGHATLYWYQQILGQGPKLLIQFQNNGVVDDSQLPKDRFSAERLKGVDSTLKIQPAKLEDSAVYLCASSSQTSGDNEQFFGPGTRLTVL.

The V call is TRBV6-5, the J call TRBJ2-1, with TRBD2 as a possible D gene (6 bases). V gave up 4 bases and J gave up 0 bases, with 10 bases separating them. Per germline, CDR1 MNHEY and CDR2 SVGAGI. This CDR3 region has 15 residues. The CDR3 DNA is TGTGCCAGCAGTTTACGCGGGAACTCCTACAATGAGCAGTTCTTC. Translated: CASSLRGNSYNEQFF.

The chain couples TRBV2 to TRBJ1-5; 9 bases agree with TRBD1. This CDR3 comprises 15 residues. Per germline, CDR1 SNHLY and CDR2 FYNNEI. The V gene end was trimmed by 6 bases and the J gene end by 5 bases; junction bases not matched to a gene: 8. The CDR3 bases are TGTGCCAGCAGGAGGGGACAGGGAACTTATCAGCCCCAGCATTTT. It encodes CASRRGQGTYQPQHF.

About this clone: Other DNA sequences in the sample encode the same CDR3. The CDR3, as DNA: TGTGCCAGTAGTATGGTCAGGGGGAACACCGGGGAGCTGTTTTTT. It yields the protein CASSMVRGNTGELFF. The rearrangement joins TRBV19 to TRBJ2-2, with D possibly being TRBD1 (6 bases). CDR1 is LNHDA and CDR2 is SQIVND in the germline V gene (reference sequence). This CDR3 has 15 amino acids. Trimming took 3 bases from V and 1 from J, leaving 9 bases between them. Variable domain in full (rest from reference TRBV19 and TRBJ2-2): DGGITQSPKYLFRKEGQNVTLSCEQNLNHDAMYWYRQDPGQGLRLIYYSQIVNDFQKGDIAEGYSVSREKKESFPLTVTSAQKNPTAFYLCASSMVRGNTGELFFGEGSRLTVL.

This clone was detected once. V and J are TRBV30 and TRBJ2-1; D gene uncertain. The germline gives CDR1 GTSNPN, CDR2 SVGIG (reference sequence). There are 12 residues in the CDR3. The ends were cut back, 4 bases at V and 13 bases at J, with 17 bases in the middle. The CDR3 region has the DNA TGTGCCTGGAAGTCCAACGTTATCCGTCAGTTCTTC. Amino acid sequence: CAWKSNVIRQFF.

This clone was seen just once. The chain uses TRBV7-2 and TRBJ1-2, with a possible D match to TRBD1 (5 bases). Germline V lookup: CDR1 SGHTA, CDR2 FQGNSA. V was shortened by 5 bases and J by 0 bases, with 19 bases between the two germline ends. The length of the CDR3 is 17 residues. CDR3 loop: CASSPRQTATTNYGYTF. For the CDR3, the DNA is TGTGCCAGCAGCCCCAGACAGACGGCCACTACTAACTATGGCTACACCTTC.

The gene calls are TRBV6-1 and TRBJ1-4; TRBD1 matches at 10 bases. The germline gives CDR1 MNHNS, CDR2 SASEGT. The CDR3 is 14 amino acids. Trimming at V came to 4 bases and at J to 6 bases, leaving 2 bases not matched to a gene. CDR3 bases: TGTGCCAGCAGTGGACAGGGGGCATATGAAAAACTGTTTTTT. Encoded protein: CASSGQGAYEKLFF.

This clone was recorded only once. The CDR3 loop reads CASSFRLGRGYTF. For the CDR3, the DNA is TGTGCCAGCAGTTTCCGACTGGGGAGGGGCTACACCTTC. The V gene is TRBV27, the J gene TRBJ1-2; D remains unclear. This CDR3 has 13 amino acids. The V end lost 3 bases, the J end lost 8 bases, and 13 bases lay between the germline ends. Germline lookup yields CDR1 MNHEY and CDR2 SMNVEV (reference sequence).

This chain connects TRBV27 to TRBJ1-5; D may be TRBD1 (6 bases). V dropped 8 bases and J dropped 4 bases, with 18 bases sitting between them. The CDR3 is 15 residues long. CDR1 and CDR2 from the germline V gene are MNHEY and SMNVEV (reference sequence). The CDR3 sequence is CASLGTPVVNQPQHF. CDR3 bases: TGTGCCAGCTTGGGGACACCAGTAGTGAATCAGCCCCAGCATTTT.

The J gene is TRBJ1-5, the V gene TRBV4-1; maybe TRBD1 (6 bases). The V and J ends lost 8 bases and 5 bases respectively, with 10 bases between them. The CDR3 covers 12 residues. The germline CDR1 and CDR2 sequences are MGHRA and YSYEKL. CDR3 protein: CASGQPYQPQHF. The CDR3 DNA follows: TGCGCCAGCGGACAGCCCTATCAGCCCCAGCATTTT.

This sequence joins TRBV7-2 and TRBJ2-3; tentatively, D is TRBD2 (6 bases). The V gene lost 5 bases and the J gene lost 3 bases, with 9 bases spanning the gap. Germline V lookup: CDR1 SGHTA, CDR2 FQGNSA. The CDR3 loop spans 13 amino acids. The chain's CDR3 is CASSQAGTDTQYF. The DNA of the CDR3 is TGTGCCAGCAGCCAGGCGGGAACAGATACGCAGTATTTT.

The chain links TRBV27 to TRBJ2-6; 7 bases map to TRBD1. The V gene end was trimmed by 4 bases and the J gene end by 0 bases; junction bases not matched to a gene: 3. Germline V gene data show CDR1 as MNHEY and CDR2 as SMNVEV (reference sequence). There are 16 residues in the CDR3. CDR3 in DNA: TGTGCCAGCAGTTGGGACAGCCGCTCTGGGGCCAACGTCCTGACTTTC. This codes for CASSWDSRSGANVLTF.

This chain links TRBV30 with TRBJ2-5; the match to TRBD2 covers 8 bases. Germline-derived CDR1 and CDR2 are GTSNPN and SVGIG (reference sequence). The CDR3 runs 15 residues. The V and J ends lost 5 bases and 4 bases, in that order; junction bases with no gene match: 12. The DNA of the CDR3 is TGTGCCTGGGACCTGGGGAGCGGGAGCAGAGAGACCCAGTACTTC. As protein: CAWDLGSGSRETQYF. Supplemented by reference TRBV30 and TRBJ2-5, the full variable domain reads SQTIHQWPATLVQPVGSPLSLECTVEGTSNPNLYWYRQAAGRGLQLLFYSVGIGQISSEVPQNLSASRPQDRQFILSSKKLLLSDSGFYLCAWDLGSGSRETQYFGPGTRLLVL.

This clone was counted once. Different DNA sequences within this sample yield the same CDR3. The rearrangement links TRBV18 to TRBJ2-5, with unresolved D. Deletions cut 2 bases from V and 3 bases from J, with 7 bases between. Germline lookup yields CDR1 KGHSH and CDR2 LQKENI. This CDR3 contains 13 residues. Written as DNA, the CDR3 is TGTGCCAGCTCACCAGGTGCTGAAGAGACCCAGTACTTC. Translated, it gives CASSPGAEETQYF.

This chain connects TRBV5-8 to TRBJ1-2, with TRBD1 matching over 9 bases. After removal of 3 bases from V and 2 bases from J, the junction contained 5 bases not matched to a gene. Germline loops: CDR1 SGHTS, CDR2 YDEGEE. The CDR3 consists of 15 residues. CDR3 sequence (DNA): TGTGCCAGCAGCTCACCCGGGACAGGGAACTATGGCTACACCTTC. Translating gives CASSSPGTGNYGYTF.

In DNA, the CDR3 is TGTGCCAGCAGCTTTAGCGGGAGTGGGGAGACCCAGTACTTC. Amino acids: CASSFSGSGETQYF. This sequence joins TRBV11-2 and TRBJ2-5, with 9 bases identical to TRBD2. The germline V gene encodes CDR1 SGHAT and CDR2 FQNNGV. J lost 5 bases, V lost 3 bases, and 4 bases had no gene match. CDR3 length equals 14 residues.

The CDR3 DNA is TGTGCCAGCAGCCCCCGGCGGGAGAGCACAGATACGCAGTATTTT. Protein sequence: CASSPRRESTDTQYF. The rearrangement links TRBV7-3 to TRBJ2-3; 7 bases are shared with TRBD2. Germline V CDR1 and CDR2: SGHTA, FQGTGA. CDR3 size: 15 residues. V lost 5 bases, J lost 0 bases, and 5 bases stayed unmatched.

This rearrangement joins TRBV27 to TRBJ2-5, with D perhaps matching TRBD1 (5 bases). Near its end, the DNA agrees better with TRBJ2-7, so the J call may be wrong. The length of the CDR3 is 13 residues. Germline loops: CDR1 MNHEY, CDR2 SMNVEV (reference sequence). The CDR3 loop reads CASSLRQGYEQYF. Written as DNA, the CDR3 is TGTGCCAGCAGCCTAAGGCAGGGCTACGAGCAGTACTTC.

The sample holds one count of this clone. CDR3 DNA sequence: TGTGCCAGCAGCGTAATTAGCCCAGATACGCAGTATTTT. Its translation: CASSVISPDTQYF. V and J are TRBV9 and TRBJ2-3; D call uncertain. The CDR3 extends over 13 amino acids. The germline CDR1 and CDR2 sequences are SGDLS and YYNGEE. Trimming removed 1 base from V and 4 bases from J, with 7 bases in between.

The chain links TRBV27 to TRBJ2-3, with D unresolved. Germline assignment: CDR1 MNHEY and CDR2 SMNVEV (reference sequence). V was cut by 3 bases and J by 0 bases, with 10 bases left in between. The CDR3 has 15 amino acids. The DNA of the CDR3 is TGTGCCAGCAGTTTCTCCAGGATTAGCACAGATACGCAGTATTTT. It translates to CASSFSRISTDTQYF.

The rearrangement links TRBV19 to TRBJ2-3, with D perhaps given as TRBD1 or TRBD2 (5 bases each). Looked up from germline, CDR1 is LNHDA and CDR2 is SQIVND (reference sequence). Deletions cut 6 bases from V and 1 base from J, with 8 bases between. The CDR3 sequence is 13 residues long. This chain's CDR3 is CASSKGRTDTQYF. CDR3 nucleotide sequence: TGTGCCAGTAGCAAGGGACGCACAGATACGCAGTATTTT.

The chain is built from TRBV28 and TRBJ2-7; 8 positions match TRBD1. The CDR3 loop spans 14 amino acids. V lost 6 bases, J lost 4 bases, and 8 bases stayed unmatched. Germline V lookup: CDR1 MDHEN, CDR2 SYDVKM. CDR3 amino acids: CASSTRDRLYEQYF. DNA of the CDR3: TGTGCCAGCAGCACCCGGGACAGGTTGTACGAGCAGTACTTC.

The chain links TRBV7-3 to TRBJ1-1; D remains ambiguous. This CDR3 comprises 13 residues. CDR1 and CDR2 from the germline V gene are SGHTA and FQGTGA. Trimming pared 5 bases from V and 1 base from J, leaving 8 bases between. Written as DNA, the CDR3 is TGTGCCAGCAGCCGGACGGGGAACACTGAAGCTTTCTTT. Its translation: CASSRTGNTEAFF.

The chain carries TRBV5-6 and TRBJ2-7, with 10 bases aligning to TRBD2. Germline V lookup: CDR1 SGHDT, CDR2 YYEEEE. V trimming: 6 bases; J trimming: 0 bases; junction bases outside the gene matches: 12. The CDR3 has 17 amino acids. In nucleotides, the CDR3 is TGTGCCAGCACCCAGGCGGGCTCTAGCGGGAGCTCCTACGAGCAGTACTTC. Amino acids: CASTQAGSSGSSYEQYF.